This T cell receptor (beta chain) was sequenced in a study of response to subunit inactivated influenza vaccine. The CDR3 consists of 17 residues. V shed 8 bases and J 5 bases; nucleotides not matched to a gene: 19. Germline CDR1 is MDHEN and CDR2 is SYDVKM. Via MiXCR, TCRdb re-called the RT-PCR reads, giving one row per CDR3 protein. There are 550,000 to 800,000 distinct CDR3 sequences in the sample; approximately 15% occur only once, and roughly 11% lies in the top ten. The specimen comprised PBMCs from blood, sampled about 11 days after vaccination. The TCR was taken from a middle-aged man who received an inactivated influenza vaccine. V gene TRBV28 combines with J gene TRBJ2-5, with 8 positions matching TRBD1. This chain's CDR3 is CASGRAEPGGREETQYF. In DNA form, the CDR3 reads TGTGCCAGCGGACGGGCCGAACCAGGGGGCAGGGAGGAGACCCAGTACTTC.